The TCR beta chain described here comes from a study of blood T cell repertoires in COVID-19. Study at large: The United States, Italy and Spain were the sources of the acute and convalescent COVID-19 samples. Sample material is recorded as cDNA or gDNA derived from T cells, B-cell-depleted T cells, or PBMCs.

Sequencing was performed with immunoSEQ multiplex PCR; in TCRdb, only in-frame clones are kept and a portion is missing. The sample lists about 250,000 clones; more than 70% were seen once. Trimming removed 5 bases from V and 1 base from J, with 14 bases in between. This CDR3 region has 16 residues. Germline values: CDR1 SGHAT, CDR2 FQNNGV. Source material: peripheral blood. This clonotype was obtained from a man older than 75 with acute or convalescent COVID-19. The genes are TRBV11-2 and TRBJ2-2; possible D gene TRBD2, 5 bases. Here the CDR3 reads CASSPPTGLNTGELFF. Written as DNA, the CDR3 is TGTGCCAGCAGCCCTCCCACGGGATTGAACACCGGGGAGCTGTTTTTT.